The next 20 T cell receptor beta chains were all read from a single sample in a study of OX40 agonist ivuxolimab in advanced cancers. Method: immunoSEQ multiplex PCR; TCRdb's copy keeps in-frame clones and lacks some. The sample lists over 70,000 clones, more than 80% occurring once. The specimen was CD4+ or CD8+ T cells sorted from blood, collected in a trial of the OX40 agonist ivuxolimab. All receptors derive from an adult with an advanced solid tumor such as melanoma, head and neck, liver or kidney cancer.

V usage is TRBV10-2 and J usage is TRBJ2-6; D not resolved. The V and J ends lost 5 bases and 4 bases respectively, with 12 bases between them. CDR1 and CDR2 from the germline V gene are WSHSY and SAAADI. This CDR3 region has 15 residues. DNA for the CDR3: TGCGCCAGCAGTTTCCTCATGCAAGGGGCCAACGTCCTGACTTTC. Protein: CASSFLMQGANVLTF.

The chain uses TRBV7-9 and TRBJ2-5, with D uncertain. The J call is in doubt because the DNA end fits TRBJ2-7 better. The CDR3 covers 12 residues. The V gene's germline CDR1 is SEHNR and CDR2 FQNEAQ (reference sequence). CDR3 in amino acids: CASRAPGSEQYF. CDR3 DNA: TGTGCCAGCAGGGCACCCGGGTCCGAGCAGTACTTC.

The V gene is TRBV12-5, the J gene TRBJ2-5; 9 bases match TRBD1. CDR1 and CDR2 (germline): LGHNT, FRNRAP. The CDR3 length is 17 residues. Trimming removed 1 base from V and 5 bases from J; junction bases left unmatched: 11. CDR3 residues: CASGLGHTGGSGETQYF. CDR3 bases: TGTGCTAGTGGTTTGGGTCATACAGGGGGCTCGGGGGAGACCCAGTACTTC.

The chain links TRBV28 to TRBJ2-3; 13 bases are a match to TRBD2. The CDR3 consists of 17 residues. The germline V gene encodes CDR1 MDHEN and CDR2 SYDVKM. J gave up 6 bases and V 6 bases, and 12 bases lay outside the gene matches. CDR3 amino acids: CASRTAGLAGEGDTQYF. CDR3 sequence (DNA): TGTGCCAGCAGAACCGCCGGACTAGCGGGAGAGGGGGATACGCAGTATTTT.

The V and J genes are TRBV14 and TRBJ2-1; D perhaps matches TRBD2 (6 bases). CDR1 SGHDN and CDR2 FVKESK come from the germline V gene. CDR3 length: 14 amino acids. The V end lost 4 bases, the J end lost 8 bases, and 15 bases lay between the germline ends. CDR3 in amino acids: CASSPDGSWYEQFF. CDR3 DNA: TGTGCCAGCAGCCCGGACGGGAGTTGGTATGAGCAGTTCTTC. The entire variable domain, with the rest obtained from reference TRBV14 and TRBJ2-1, is as follows: EAGVTQFPSHSVIEKGQTVTLRCDPISGHDNLYWYRRVMGKEIKFLLHFVKESKQDESGMPNNRFLAERTGGTYSTLKVQPAELEDSGVYFCASSPDGSWYEQFFGPGTRLTVL.

The gene calls are TRBV5-8 and TRBJ1-5; D might be TRBD1 (6 bases). The germline V gene encodes CDR1 SGHTS and CDR2 YDEGEE. The CDR3 extends over 16 amino acids. V was clipped by 2 bases and J by 2 bases, with 14 bases between them. The CDR3 nucleotides read TGTGCCAGCAGCTTTTTCCACAGGGAAGGCAATCAGCCCCAGCATTTT. Translating gives CASSFFHREGNQPQHF.

This chain links TRBV7-6 with TRBJ1-6; D perhaps matches TRBD1 (5 bases). Germline lookup yields CDR1 SGHVS and CDR2 FNYEAQ. V was shortened by 3 bases and J by 2 bases, with 8 bases between the two germline ends. This CDR3 spans 15 amino acids. This CDR3 is CASSLGGTYNSPLHF. In DNA form, the CDR3 reads TGTGCCAGCAGCTTGGGGGGGACCTATAATTCACCCCTCCACTTT.

V gene TRBV6-1 combines with J gene TRBJ2-7; a weak D match, TRBD2 (5 bases). Trimming cost V 2 bases and J 0 bases, with 11 bases left between them. The CDR3 sequence is 15 residues long. Germline-derived CDR1 and CDR2 are MNHNS and SASEGT. The CDR3 nucleotides are TGTGCCAGCAGTGAACCCCGACTAAGCTCCTACGAGCAGTACTTC. It is translated as CASSEPRLSSYEQYF.

This chain joins TRBV5-1 and TRBJ2-7, with TRBD1 matching over 7 bases. Germline V gene data show CDR1 as SGHRS and CDR2 as YFSETQ. The V and J ends lost 3 bases and 2 bases, in that order; junction bases with no gene match: 8. This CDR3 is 15 amino acids long. CDR3 in amino acids: CASSYSGTAPYEQYF. The DNA for the CDR3 is TGCGCCAGCAGCTACTCCGGGACAGCTCCCTACGAGCAGTACTTC.

The V and J genes are TRBV5-6 and TRBJ1-6; D may be TRBD1 (5 bases). Trimming took 5 bases from V and 6 from J, leaving 15 bases between them. This CDR3 spans 15 amino acids. CDR1 and CDR2 (germline): SGHDT, YYEEEE. CDR3 region: CASRVGGYSNSPLHF. For the CDR3, the DNA is TGTGCCAGCAGGGTCGGGGGGTACTCTAATTCACCCCTCCACTTT.

The rearrangement links TRBV10-3 to TRBJ2-1, with no clear D. This CDR3 has 14 amino acids. CDR1 is ENHRY, CDR2 SYGVKD, per germline. V was trimmed by 0 bases and J by 5 bases, leaving 8 bases between them. This CDR3 reads CAISESYLNNEQFF. For the CDR3, the DNA is TGTGCCATCAGTGAGTCGTACCTGAACAATGAGCAGTTCTTC.

This rearrangement joins TRBV27 to TRBJ1-5, with D possibly matching TRBD1 (5 bases). With 2 bases removed from V and 3 bases from J, the gap between germline ends came to 8 bases. CDR1 is MNHEY and CDR2 is SMNVEV in the germline V gene (reference sequence). This CDR3 region has 14 residues. CDR3 DNA: TGTGCCAGCAGTTTACGAGGGACCAATCAGCCCCAGCATTTT. As protein: CASSLRGTNQPQHF.

This clone was observed a single time. V is TRBV11-3 and J is TRBJ2-2, with D hard to call. Germline assignment: CDR1 SGHNT and CDR2 YENEEA. V lost 5 bases to trimming and J lost 5 bases, with 30 bases between them. This CDR3 region has 20 residues. The CDR3 DNA follows: TGTGCCAGCAGCCGCCGCGCGTTTGTTCTAGGACCAGGCAGGACCGGGGAGCTGTTTTTT. Translation gives CASSRRAFVLGPGRTGELFF.

The rearrangement uses TRBV29-1 and TRBJ2-7; D not certain. Trimming stripped 4 bases from V and 1 base from J, with 5 bases between. Germline-derived CDR1 and CDR2 are SQVTM and ANQGSEA. The CDR3 sequence is 11 residues long. The CDR3 loop is CSVGRSYEQYF. The CDR3 coding sequence is TGCAGCGTTGGTAGATCCTACGAGCAGTACTTC.

This chain connects TRBV19 to TRBJ1-1; tentatively, D is TRBD1 (5 bases). Germline loops: CDR1 LNHDA, CDR2 SQIVND (reference sequence). This CDR3 has 13 amino acids. Trimming pared 6 bases from V and 9 bases from J, leaving 17 bases between. CDR3 amino acids: CASRRRQYLKAFF. Here the CDR3 DNA reads TGTGCCAGTAGGAGGAGACAGTATCTTAAAGCTTTCTTT.

V and J are TRBV29-1 and TRBJ2-1; D perhaps matches TRBD2 (6 bases). The germline CDR1 and CDR2 sequences are SQVTM and ANQGSEA. The CDR3 totals 17 residues. V shed 7 bases and J shed 0 bases, with 22 bases lying between them. The CDR3 DNA reads TGCAGCGGAGGGCCGGGAGAGGGGTACCCCTCCTACAATGAGCAGTTCTTC. Its protein product is CSGGPGEGYPSYNEQFF.

V and J are TRBV4-1 and TRBJ2-7, with 7 nucleotides matching TRBD1. The germline CDR1 and CDR2 sequences are MGHRA and YSYEKL. With V trimmed by 4 bases and J by 3 bases, 3 bases remained unmatched. This CDR3 comprises 13 residues. This CDR3 reads CASSRQGDYEQYF. CDR3 coding DNA: TGCGCCAGCAGCCGACAGGGAGACTACGAGCAGTACTTC.

The gene calls are TRBV21-1 and TRBJ2-2; the DNA was not compared with TRBD1, the D call given in the table. TRBV21-1 is a listed pseudogene. This CDR3 is 17 amino acids long. The CDR3 DNA sequence: TGTGCCAGCACCCCGCAGGCCTCTACCCAGAACACCGGGGAGCTGTTTTTT. Residues: CASTPQASTQNTGELFF.

Only a few counts were recorded for this clone. This chain uses TRBV7-9 with TRBJ2-1; unclear D gene. Trimming removed 4 bases from V and 6 bases from J, with 4 bases in between. CDR1 is SEHNR and CDR2 is FQNEAQ in the germline V gene (reference sequence). CDR3 length: 11 residues. As DNA, the CDR3 is TGTGCCAGCAGCTCGTTCAATGAGCAGTTCTTC. Its protein is CASSSFNEQFF. Full variable domain (outside the CDR3, taken from reference TRBV7-9 and TRBJ2-1): DTGVSQNPRHKITKRGQNVTFRCDPISEHNRLYWYRQTLGQGPEFLTYFQNEAQLEKSRLLSDRFSAERPKGSFSTLEIQRTEQGDSAMYLCASSSFNEQFFGPGTRLTVL.

The chain uses TRBV7-9 and TRBJ1-5; weak D call: TRBD1 (6 bases). Trimming took 3 bases from V and 4 from J, leaving 13 bases between them. Germline CDR1 SEHNR, CDR2 FQNEAQ (reference sequence). This CDR3 is 15 amino acids long. The chain's CDR3 is CASSLPWDKNQPQHF. CDR3 in DNA: TGTGCCAGCAGCTTGCCGTGGGACAAAAATCAGCCCCAGCATTTT.